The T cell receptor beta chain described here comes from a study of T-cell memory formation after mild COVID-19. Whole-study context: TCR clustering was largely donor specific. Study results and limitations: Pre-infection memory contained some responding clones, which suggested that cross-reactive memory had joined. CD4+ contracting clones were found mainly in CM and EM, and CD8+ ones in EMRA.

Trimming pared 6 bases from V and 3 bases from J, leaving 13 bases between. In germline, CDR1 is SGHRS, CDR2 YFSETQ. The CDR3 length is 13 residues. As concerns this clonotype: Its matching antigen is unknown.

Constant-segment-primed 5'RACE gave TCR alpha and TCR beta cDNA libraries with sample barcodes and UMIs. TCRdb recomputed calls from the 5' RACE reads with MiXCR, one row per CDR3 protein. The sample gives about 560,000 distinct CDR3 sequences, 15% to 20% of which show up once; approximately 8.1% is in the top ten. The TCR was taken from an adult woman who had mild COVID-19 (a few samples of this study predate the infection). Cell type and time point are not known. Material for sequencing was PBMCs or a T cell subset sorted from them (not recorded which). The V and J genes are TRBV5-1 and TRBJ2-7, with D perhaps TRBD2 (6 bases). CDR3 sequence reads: CASKEGTNYEQYF. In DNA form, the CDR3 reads TGCGCCAGCAAGGAGGGCACGAACTACGAGCAGTACTTC.